This is a list of T cell receptor beta chains from one sample in a study of blood T cell dynamics during melanoma immunotherapy. The repertoire was sequenced with immunoSEQ multiplex PCR; TCRdb's copy has only in-frame clones and lacks some. The sample carries 6,500 to 10,000 clones, roughly 85% recorded once. The input for sequencing was blood, taken from a patient treated with checkpoint blockade. These receptors came from a human donor with melanoma. Both conserved end residues are part of each CDR3. D genes are given only for firm matches. Size is omitted from some rows. Given values are once, few, many or a class for expanded clones.

J: TRBJ2-7; V: TRBV6-1; D: TRBD1; size: NA; CDR3: CASSGTGGTRSLEQYF; DNA: TGTGCCAGCAGTGGCACAGGGGGAACGAGGTCACTGGAGCAGTACTTC
J: TRBJ2-5; V: TRBV11-3; D: TRBD2; size: NA; CDR3: CASSPGGGTWDETQYF; DNA: TGTGCCAGCAGCCCGGGGGGTGGGACCTGGGACGAGACCCAGTACTTC
J: TRBJ1-2; V: TRBV6-5; D: TRBD1; size: NA; CDR3: CASSRADRGHGYTF; DNA: TGTGCCAGCAGTCGGGCGGACAGGGGGCATGGCTACACCTTC
J: TRBJ1-2; V: TRBV7-2; D: NA; size: NA; CDR3: CASSYGRGSYGYTF; DNA: TGTGCCAGCAGCTACGGAAGGGGAAGCTATGGCTACACCTTC
J: TRBJ2-5; V: TRBV7-3; D: TRBD2; size: NA; CDR3: CASSFDGRAVETQYF; DNA: TGTGCCAGCAGCTTTGACGGGAGGGCGGTCGAGACCCAGTACTTC
J: TRBJ1-5; V: TRBV7-9; D: NA; size: NA; CDR3: CASTLGGPSNQPQHF; DNA: TGTGCCAGCACCCTGGGGGGGCCTAGCAATCAGCCCCAGCATTTT
J: TRBJ1-5; V: TRBV7-3; D: TRBD1; size: NA; CDR3: CASSSTGPGNQPQHF; DNA: TGTGCCAGCAGCTCGACAGGGCCAGGGAATCAGCCCCAGCATTTT
J: TRBJ1-6; V: TRBV7-8; D: NA; size: NA; CDR3: CASSMGANSPLHF; DNA: TGTGCCAGCAGCATGGGGGCCAATTCACCCCTCCACTTT
J: TRBJ2-1; V: TRBV13; D: NA; size: few; CDR3: CASSLGGSSYNEQFF; DNA: TGTGCCAGCAGCTTAGGCGGGAGCTCCTACAATGAGCAGTTCTTC
J: TRBJ2-7; V: TRBV5-3; D: NA; size: NA; CDR3: CARSIDGRGCFEQYF; DNA: TGTGCCAGAAGCATAGACGGGAGAGGGTGCTTCGAGCAGTACTTC
J: TRBJ1-4; V: TRBV9; D: NA; size: NA; CDR3: CASSVVVGFPNEKLFF; DNA: TGTGCCAGCAGCGTAGTGGTGGGGTTCCCTAATGAAAAACTGTTTTTT
J: TRBJ1-4; V: TRBV27; D: NA; size: NA; CDR3: CASSPLVGVNEKLFF; DNA: TGTGCCAGCAGTCCCCTAGTAGGGGTGAACGAAAAACTGTTTTTT
J: TRBJ2-7; V: TRBV7-9; D: NA; size: few; CDR3: CASSLSGATYEQYF; DNA: TGTGCCAGCAGCCTCTCAGGGGCTACCTACGAGCAGTACTTC
J: TRBJ1-1; V: TRBV19; D: NA; size: NA; CDR3: CASSPLGRGLSEAFF; DNA: TGTGCCAGTAGTCCCCTCGGGAGGGGGTTATCTGAAGCTTTCTTT
J: TRBJ2-7; V: TRBV13; D: TRBD1; size: NA; CDR3: CASSLGGNRGTEQYF; DNA: TGTGCCAGCAGCTTAGGCGGAAACAGGGGTACCGAGCAGTACTTC